Listed below are T cell receptor beta chains from one sample, sequenced in a study of Ad26.COV2.S vaccination and SARS-CoV-2 variants. Using immunoSEQ multiplex PCR, the repertoire was profiled, and TCRdb retains in-frame clones only, with some absent. The sample has 300,000 to 400,000 clones; approximately 90% are singletons. The starting material was peripheral blood, obtained after recovery from COVID-19. These receptors were taken from a human donor who had recovered from COVID-19. Both conserved end residues are part of each CDR3. The D gene is left open where the match is weak. Rows give clone size only sometimes, using once, few, many, or a class for an expanded clone.

clone_size	v_call	j_call	d_call	cdr3_aa	cdr3_nt
.	TRBV10-1	TRBJ2-7	TRBD2	CAKGRGEGGGPERYEQYF	TGCGCCAAAGGGCGGGGGGAAGGCGGGGGCCCCGAAAGGTACGAGCAGTACTTC
.	TRBV19	TRBJ2-7	.	CASSIAGGSAYEQYF	TGTGCCAGTAGTATAGCCGGGGGTAGCGCCTACGAGCAGTACTTC
.	TRBV11-2	TRBJ2-1	TRBD2	CASSSLAGGREQFF	TGTGCCAGCAGCTCCTTAGCGGGGGGGCGAGAGCAGTTCTTC
.	TRBV18	TRBJ1-2	.	CASSPPGPTNYGYTF	TGTGCCAGCTCACCACCCGGGCCCACGAACTATGGCTACACCTTC
.	TRBV7-2	TRBJ2-3	TRBD2	CASSVLAGGYTDTQYF	TGTGCCAGCAGCGTACTAGCGGGGGGCTACACAGATACGCAGTATTTT
.	TRBV11-2	TRBJ1-1	.	CASSIPWVTDSNTEAFF	TGTGCCAGCAGCATCCCCTGGGTGACAGACTCGAACACTGAAGCTTTCTTT
.	TRBV7-9	TRBJ2-5	.	CASSFRDLGTQYF	TGTGCCAGCAGCTTCCGGGACCTAGGGACCCAGTACTTC
.	TRBV19	TRBJ1-6	.	CASCGSSYNSPLHF	TGTGCCAGTTGTGGGAGCTCCTATAATTCACCCCTCCACTTT
.	TRBV3-1/TRBV3-2	TRBJ1-5	.	CASSRGRSNQPQHF	TGTGCCAGCAGCCGAGGCCGATCCAATCAGCCCCAGCATTTT
.	TRBV3-1/TRBV3-2	TRBJ2-3	.	CASSQTQSVGTDTQYF	TGTGCCAGCAGCCAAACCCAAAGCGTGGGCACAGATACGCAGTATTTT
few	TRBV7-9	TRBJ2-1	.	CASSSRSANYNEQFF	TGTGCCAGCAGCTCTCGGAGCGCAAACTACAATGAGCAGTTCTTC
.	TRBV3-1/TRBV3-2	TRBJ2-1	TRBD2	CASSQSSRDYVTNEQFF	TGTGCCAGCAGCCAATCCTCGCGGGACTACGTAACCAATGAGCAGTTCTTC
.	TRBV25-1	TRBJ1-2	.	CASSELTEEDYGYTF	TGTGCCAGCAGTGAACTTACGGAAGAAGACTATGGCTACACCTTC
.	TRBV7-9	TRBJ1-2	.	CASSLEQDYGYTF	TGTGCCAGCAGCTTAGAACAGGACTATGGCTACACCTTC
.	TRBV13	TRBJ1-1	.	CASSLGSNTEAFF	TGTGCCAGCAGCCTTGGATCGAACACTGAAGCTTTCTTT
.	TRBV3-1/TRBV3-2	TRBJ2-7	.	CASSQEGLASYEQYF	TGTGCCAGCAGCCAAGAAGGACTCGCCTCCTACGAGCAGTACTTC
.	TRBV10-1	TRBJ2-3	.	CASSESRIWALSTDTQYF	TGCGCCAGCAGTGAGTCCCGGATTTGGGCCCTGAGCACAGATACGCAGTATTTT
once	TRBV13	TRBJ1-1	TRBD1	CASSTRDRGYTEAFF	TGTGCCAGCAGCACCCGGGACAGGGGGTACACTGAAGCTTTCTTT
once	TRBV6-4	TRBJ1-1	TRBD1	CASSLSDRGTEAFF	TGTGCCAGCAGTCTTTCGGACAGGGGCACTGAAGCTTTCTTT
.	TRBV6-4	TRBJ2-3	.	CASSEAAGSTDTQYF	TGTGCCAGCAGTGAAGCGGCTGGTAGCACAGATACGCAGTATTTT